This TCR beta chain is from a study of early T cells in non-severe SARS-CoV-2 infection. The overall study: The input, bulk RNA from unsorted whole blood, was sequenced, and chains were unpaired. Study-wide findings and caveats: VDJdb matching favored anti-spike CD8 responses, missing private and CD4 specificities.

Germline V gives CDR1 LGHDT, CDR2 YNNKEL (reference sequence). This CDR3 comprises 18 residues. Trimming cost V 3 bases and J 2 bases; bases outside gene matches: 9. To note about this clonotype: The antigen is not known.

TCRdb itself ran the 5' RACE reads through MiXCR, one entry per CDR3 protein. The repertoire includes tens of thousands of distinct CDR3 sequences, about an eighth of them detected once, and around 3.3% sits in the top ten. This sequence joins TRBV3-1 and TRBJ1-5; 11 bases are a match to TRBD1. Source material: whole blood. This receptor was taken from an adult who was a healthcare worker with PCR-confirmed SARS-CoV-2 infection or an uninfected control (not recorded which). CDR3 loop: CASSQSPGQGAGNQPQHF. The CDR3 DNA follows: TGTGCCAGCAGCCAGTCCCCCGGACAGGGGGCAGGCAATCAGCCCCAGCATTTT.